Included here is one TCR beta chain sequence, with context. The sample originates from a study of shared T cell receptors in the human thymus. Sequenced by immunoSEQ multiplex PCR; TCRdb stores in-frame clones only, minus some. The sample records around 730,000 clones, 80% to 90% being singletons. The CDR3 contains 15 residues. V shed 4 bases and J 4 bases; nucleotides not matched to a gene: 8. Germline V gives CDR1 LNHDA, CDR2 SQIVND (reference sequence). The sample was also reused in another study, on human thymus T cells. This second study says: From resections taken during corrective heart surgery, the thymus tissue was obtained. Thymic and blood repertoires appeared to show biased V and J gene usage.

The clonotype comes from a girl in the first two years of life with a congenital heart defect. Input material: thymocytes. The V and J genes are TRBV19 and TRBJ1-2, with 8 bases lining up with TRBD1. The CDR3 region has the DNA TGTGCCAGTAGTACAGCAGGGGGCGAGGGCTATGGCTACACCTTC. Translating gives CASSTAGGEGYGYTF. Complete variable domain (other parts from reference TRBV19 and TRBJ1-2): DGGITQSPKYLFRKEGQNVTLSCEQNLNHDAMYWYRQDPGQGLRLIYYSQIVNDFQKGDIAEGYSVSREKKESFPLTVTSAQKNPTAFYLCASSTAGGEGYGYTFGSGTRLTVV.